This T cell receptor beta chain was profiled in a study of cytomegalovirus exposure and HLA in healthy donors. Study-level results: In a later analysis, TCR beta V- and J-gene trimming was associated with a missense DCLRE1C variant.

As to this clone: Its antigen is not known. Other DNA sequences of this sample code for an identical CDR3.

In the PCR, 60 Vbeta and 13 Jbeta primers were used. Data came from immunoSEQ multiplex PCR; TCRdb stores just in-frame clones and leaves some out. The sample holds about 140,000 clones, more than 70% seen once. The germline gives CDR1 SGHRS, CDR2 YFSETQ. The V end was cut by 0 bases, the J end by 1 base, with 4 bases between. CDR3 length equals 13 residues. This chain uses TRBV5-1 with TRBJ1-1, with D hard to call. The sample consisted of PBMCs. This TCR came from a man in his forties in good health and CMV-seronegative. The CDR3 nucleotides read TGCGCCAGCAGCTTGGCCGGGAACACTGAAGCTTTCTTT. It translates to CASSLAGNTEAFF.